The 7 T cell receptor beta chains below come from one sample, sequenced in a study of post-analysis software for immune sequencing data. Their cognate antigens are unknown. Study-wide findings and caveats: Comparison of patients with controls showed a handful of TRBV segments more frequent in patients, TRBV5-6, TRBV5-1 and TRBV20-1 among them.

Unique molecular identifiers tagged the TCR beta cDNA libraries. In TCRdb, the PCR reads were re-called with MiXCR into one record per CDR3 protein. The sample lists some 690,000 distinct CDR3 sequences, just under 30% occurring once. Sequences were obtained from blood. The receptors here all came from a girl aged 5 to 17 with multiple sclerosis.

The chain recombines TRBV7-6 with TRBJ2-4; 7 nucleotides line up with TRBD2. The DNA end is more similar to TRBJ2-7, so the J call may be wrong. Germline values: CDR1 SGHVS, CDR2 FNYEAQ. The CDR3 is made up of 14 amino acids. CDR3 nucleotide sequence: TGTGCCAGCAGCCCTTGGACTAGGTCCTACGAGCAGTACTTC. Protein: CASSPWTRSYEQYF.

The chain recombines TRBV7-9 with TRBJ2-1; D is unresolved. This CDR3 is 14 amino acids long. The V and J ends lost 4 bases and 10 bases respectively, with 17 bases between them. CDR1 and CDR2 (germline): SEHNR, FQNEAQ (reference sequence). The CDR3 sequence: CASSSRETSYEQFF. CDR3 DNA: TGTGCCAGCAGCTCCCGAGAGACCTCCTACGAGCAGTTCTTC.

This clonotype has only a few counts. This chain joins TRBV5-1 and TRBJ2-1; D remains ambiguous. CDR1 and CDR2 from the germline V gene are SGHRS and YFSETQ. Trimming removed 0 bases at V and 0 bases at J, with 13 bases between. CDR3 length equals 17 residues. The CDR3 loop reads CASSLAKAPGSYNEQFF. CDR3 in DNA: TGCGCCAGCAGCTTGGCAAAGGCGCCCGGCTCCTACAATGAGCAGTTCTTC. Full variable domain (missing parts from reference TRBV5-1 and TRBJ2-1): KAGVTQTPRYLIKTRGQQVTLSCSPISGHRSVSWYQQTPGQGLQFLFEYFSETQRNKGNFPGRFSGRQFSNSRSEMNVSTLELGDSALYLCASSLAKAPGSYNEQFFGPGTRLTVL.

This clonotype was picked up a small number of times. The J gene is TRBJ1-2, the V gene TRBV25-1; possible D gene TRBD1, 5 bases. The CDR3 runs to 15 residues. V shed 2 bases and J shed 0 bases, with 10 bases lying between them. Germline values: CDR1 MGHDK, CDR2 SYGVNS. The CDR3 region has the DNA TGTGCCAGCAGTGAAAGGGACGCAGCTAACTATGGCTACACCTTC. Its protein product is CASSERDAANYGYTF.

This clonotype was seen only a few times. The chain links TRBV20-1 to TRBJ1-1; D is unresolved. The germline gives CDR1 DFQATT, CDR2 SNEGSKA (reference sequence). CDR3 length: 11 residues. Here the CDR3 DNA reads TGCACCGGCGCCAGTTATACTGAAGCTTTCTTT. Translating gives CTGASYTEAFF.

V gene TRBV20-1 combines with J gene TRBJ1-4; possible D gene TRBD1, 6 bases. The germline V and J ends were trimmed by 6 bases and 8 bases, with 16 bases remaining between them. CDR1 and CDR2 (germline): DFQATT, SNEGSKA (reference sequence). This CDR3 region has 13 residues. Written as DNA, the CDR3 is TGCAGTGCCAAAAGTTCAGGGGCGGAAAAACTGTTTTTT. Amino acid sequence: CSAKSSGAEKLFF.

The V gene is TRBV7-9, the J gene TRBJ1-1; D gene uncertain. V lost 1 base, J lost 5 bases, and 5 bases lay in between. The CDR3 is made up of 12 amino acids. Germline-derived CDR1 and CDR2 are SEHNR and FQNEAQ (reference sequence). This CDR3 reads CASSLDGTEAFF. Written as DNA, the CDR3 is TGTGCCAGCAGCTTAGACGGGACTGAAGCTTTCTTT.